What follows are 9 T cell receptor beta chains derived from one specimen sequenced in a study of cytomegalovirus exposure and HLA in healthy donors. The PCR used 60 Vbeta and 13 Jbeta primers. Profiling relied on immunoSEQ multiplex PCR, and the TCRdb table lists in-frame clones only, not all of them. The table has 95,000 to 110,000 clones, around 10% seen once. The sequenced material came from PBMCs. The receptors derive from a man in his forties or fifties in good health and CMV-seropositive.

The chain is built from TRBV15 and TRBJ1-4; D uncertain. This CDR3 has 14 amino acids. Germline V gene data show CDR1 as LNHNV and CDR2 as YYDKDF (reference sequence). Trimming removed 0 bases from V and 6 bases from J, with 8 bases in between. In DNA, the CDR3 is TGTGCCACCAGCAGAGATCTGTCGGATGAAAAACTGTTTTTT. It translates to CATSRDLSDEKLFF.

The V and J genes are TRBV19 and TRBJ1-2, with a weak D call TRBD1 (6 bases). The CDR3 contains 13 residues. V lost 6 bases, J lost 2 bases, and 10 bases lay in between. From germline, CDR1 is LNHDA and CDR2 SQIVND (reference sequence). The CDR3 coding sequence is TGTGCCAGTAGGCGGACAGTGAACTATGGCTACACCTTC. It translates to CASRRTVNYGYTF.

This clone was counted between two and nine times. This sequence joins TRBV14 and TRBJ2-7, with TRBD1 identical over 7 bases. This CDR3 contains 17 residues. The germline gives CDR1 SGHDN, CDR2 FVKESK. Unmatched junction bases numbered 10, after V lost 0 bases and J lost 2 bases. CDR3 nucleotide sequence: TGTGCCAGCAGCCAAGATGGGGGACAGAGATTAACCTACGAGCAGTACTTC. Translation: CASSQDGGQRLTYEQYF.

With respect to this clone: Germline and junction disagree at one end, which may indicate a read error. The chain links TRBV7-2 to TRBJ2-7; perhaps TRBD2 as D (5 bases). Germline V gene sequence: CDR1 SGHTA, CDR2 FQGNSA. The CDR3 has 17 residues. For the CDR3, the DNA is TGTGCCAGCAGCTTAGGCCCGGGGAATAGAGGGAACTACGAGCAGTCCTTC. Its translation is CASSLGPGNRGNYEQSF.

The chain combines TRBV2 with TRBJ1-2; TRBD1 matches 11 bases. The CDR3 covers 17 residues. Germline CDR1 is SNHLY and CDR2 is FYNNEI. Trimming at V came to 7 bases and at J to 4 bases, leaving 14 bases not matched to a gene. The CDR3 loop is CASNLKRTGGAIYGYTF. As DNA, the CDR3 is TGTGCCAGCAACCTCAAACGGACAGGGGGCGCGATCTATGGCTACACCTTC.

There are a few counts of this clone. The CDR3 sequence is CASSIWFSDYGYTF. For the CDR3, the DNA is TGTGCCAGTAGTATTTGGTTTAGTGACTATGGCTACACCTTC. The V call is TRBV19, the J call TRBJ1-2; D gene uncertain. The V gene's germline CDR1 is LNHDA and CDR2 SQIVND (reference sequence). The CDR3 runs to 14 residues. Trimming took 3 bases from V and 3 from J, leaving 11 bases between them.

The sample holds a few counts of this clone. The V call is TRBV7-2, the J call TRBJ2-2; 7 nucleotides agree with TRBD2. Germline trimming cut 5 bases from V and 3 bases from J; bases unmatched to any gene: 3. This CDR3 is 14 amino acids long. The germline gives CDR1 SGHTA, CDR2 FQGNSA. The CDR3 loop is CASSLTSDTGELFF. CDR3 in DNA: TGTGCCAGCAGCCTCACTAGCGACACCGGGGAGCTGTTTTTT.

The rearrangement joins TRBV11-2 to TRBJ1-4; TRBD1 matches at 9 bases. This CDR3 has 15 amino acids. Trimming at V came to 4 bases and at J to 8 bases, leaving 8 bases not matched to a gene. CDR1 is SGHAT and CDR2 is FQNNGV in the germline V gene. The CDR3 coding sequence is TGTGCCAGCAGCTCCCGGGACAGGGTTGGCGAAAAACTGTTTTTT. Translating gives CASSSRDRVGEKLFF.

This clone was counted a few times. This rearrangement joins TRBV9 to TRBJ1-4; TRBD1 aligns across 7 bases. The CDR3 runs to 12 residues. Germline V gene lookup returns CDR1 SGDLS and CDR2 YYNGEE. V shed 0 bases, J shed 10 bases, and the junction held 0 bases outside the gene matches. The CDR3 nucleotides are TGTGCCAGCAGCGTAGAGGGGGCAAAACTGTTTTTT. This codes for CASSVEGAKLFF.